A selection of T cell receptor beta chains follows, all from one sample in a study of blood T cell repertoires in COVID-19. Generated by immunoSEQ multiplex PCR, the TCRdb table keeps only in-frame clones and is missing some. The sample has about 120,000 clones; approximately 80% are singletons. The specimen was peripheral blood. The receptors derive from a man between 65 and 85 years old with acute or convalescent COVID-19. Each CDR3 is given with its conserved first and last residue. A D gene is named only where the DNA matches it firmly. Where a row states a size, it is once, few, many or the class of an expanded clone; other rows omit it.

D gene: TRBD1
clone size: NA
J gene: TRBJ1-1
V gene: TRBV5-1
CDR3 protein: CASSQGVNTEAFF
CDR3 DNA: TGCGCCAGCAGCCAGGGGGTGAACACTGAAGCTTTCTTT

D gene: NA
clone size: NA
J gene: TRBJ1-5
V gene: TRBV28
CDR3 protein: CASSSAGGSQPQHF
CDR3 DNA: TGTGCCAGCAGTTCCGCTGGAGGGTCCCAGCCCCAGCATTTT

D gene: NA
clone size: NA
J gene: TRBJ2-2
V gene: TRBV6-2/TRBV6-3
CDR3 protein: CASSYVLVLALAGELFF
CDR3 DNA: TGTGCCAGCAGTTACGTGCTGGTTCTAGCTTTAGCCGGGGAGCTGTTTTTT

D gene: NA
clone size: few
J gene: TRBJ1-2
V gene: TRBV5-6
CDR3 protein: CASSFPDTQGYTF
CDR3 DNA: TGTGCCAGCAGCTTCCCAGACACGCAGGGCTACACCTTC

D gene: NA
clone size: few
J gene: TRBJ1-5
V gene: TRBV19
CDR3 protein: CASSIDLSRRQPQHF
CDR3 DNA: TGTGCCAGTAGTATAGATTTGAGCCGCAGGCAGCCCCAGCATTTT

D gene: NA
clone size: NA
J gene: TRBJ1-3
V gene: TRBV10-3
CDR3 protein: CAIKEGGRSGNTIYF
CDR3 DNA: TGTGCCATCAAGGAGGGGGGGAGGAGTGGAAACACCATATATTTT

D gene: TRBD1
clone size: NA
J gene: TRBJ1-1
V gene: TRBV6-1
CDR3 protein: CASSEVPGQGIQAFF
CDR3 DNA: TGTGCCAGCAGTGAAGTTCCGGGACAGGGTATCCAAGCTTTCTTT

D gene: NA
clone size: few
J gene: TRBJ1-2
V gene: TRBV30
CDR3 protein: CAWTLGSNPHGYTF
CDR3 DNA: TGTGCCTGGACCCTGGGCAGTAACCCCCATGGCTACACCTTC

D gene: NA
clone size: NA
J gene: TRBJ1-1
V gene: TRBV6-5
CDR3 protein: CASSYNRNTEAFF
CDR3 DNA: TGTGCCAGCAGTTACAACAGGAACACTGAAGCTTTCTTT

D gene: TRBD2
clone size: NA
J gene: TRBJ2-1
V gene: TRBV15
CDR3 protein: CATRLAGGKWDNEQFF
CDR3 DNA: TGTGCCACCCGGCTAGCGGGGGGGAAGTGGGATAATGAGCAGTTCTTC

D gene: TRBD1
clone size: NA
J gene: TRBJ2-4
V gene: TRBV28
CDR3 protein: CASRSGGAKNIQYF
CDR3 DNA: TGTGCCAGCAGGTCAGGGGGCGCCAAAAACATTCAGTACTTC

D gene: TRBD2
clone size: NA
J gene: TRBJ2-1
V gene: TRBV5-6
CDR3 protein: CASSRYSGGFYNEQFF
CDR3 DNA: TGTGCCAGCAGCCGATACAGCGGGGGCTTTTACAATGAGCAGTTCTTC

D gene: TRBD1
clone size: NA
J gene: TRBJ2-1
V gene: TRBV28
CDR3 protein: CASSVLQGGYNEQFF
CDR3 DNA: TGTGCCAGCAGTGTCCTACAGGGGGGATACAATGAGCAGTTCTTC

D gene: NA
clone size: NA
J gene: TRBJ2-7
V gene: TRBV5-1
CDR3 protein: CASSQGGGSYEQYF
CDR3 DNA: TGCGCCAGCAGCCAAGGGGGGGGCTCCTACGAGCAGTACTTC

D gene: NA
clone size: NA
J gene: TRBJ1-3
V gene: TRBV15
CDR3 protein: CATSRTPTPTAGNTIYF
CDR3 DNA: TGTGCCACCAGCAGGACCCCAACCCCGACAGCCGGAAACACCATATATTTT

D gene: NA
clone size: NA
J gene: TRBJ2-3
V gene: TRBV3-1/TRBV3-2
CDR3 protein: CASSQGPGGTDTQYF
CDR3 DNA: TGTGCCAGCAGCCAAGGACCCGGGGGCACAGATACGCAGTATTTT

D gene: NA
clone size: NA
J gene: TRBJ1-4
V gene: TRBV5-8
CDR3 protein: CASTSYPGGNEKLFF
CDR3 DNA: TGTGCCAGCACCAGCTACCCCGGGGGAAATGAAAAACTGTTTTTT

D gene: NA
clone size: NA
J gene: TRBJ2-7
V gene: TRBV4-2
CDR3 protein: CASSQVSSRGLTYEQYF
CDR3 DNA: TGTGCCAGCAGCCAAGTCTCTTCTCGCGGACTTACCTACGAGCAGTACTTC

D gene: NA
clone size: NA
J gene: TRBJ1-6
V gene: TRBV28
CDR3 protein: CASSLQLAPKANLVF
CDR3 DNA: TGTGCCAGCAGTTTACAGTTGGCCCCCAAAGCGAACCTAGTTTTT

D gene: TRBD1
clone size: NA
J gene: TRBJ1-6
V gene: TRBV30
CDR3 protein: CAWSAGGNSPLHF
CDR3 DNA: TGTGCCTGGAGTGCAGGGGGTAATTCACCCCTCCACTTT

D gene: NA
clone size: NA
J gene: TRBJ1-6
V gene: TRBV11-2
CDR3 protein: CASSFHRVGSPLHF
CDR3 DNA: TGTGCCAGCAGCTTCCACAGGGTTGGATCACCCCTCCACTTT

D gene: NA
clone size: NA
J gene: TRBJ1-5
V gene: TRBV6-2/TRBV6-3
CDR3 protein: CASSYRAGGNQPQHF
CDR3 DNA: TGTGCCAGCAGTTACAGGGCAGGGGGCAATCAGCCCCAGCATTTT

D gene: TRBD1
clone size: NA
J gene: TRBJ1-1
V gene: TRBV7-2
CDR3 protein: CASSRQGWGTEAFF
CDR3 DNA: TGTGCCAGCAGCAGACAGGGCTGGGGGACTGAAGCTTTCTTT

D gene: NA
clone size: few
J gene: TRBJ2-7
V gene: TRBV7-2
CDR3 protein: CASSFEGYEQYF
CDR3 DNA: TGTGCCAGCAGCTTCGAGGGCTACGAGCAGTACTTC

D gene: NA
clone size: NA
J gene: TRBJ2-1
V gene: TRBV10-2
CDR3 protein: CASRDTLSSYNEQFF
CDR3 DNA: TGCGCCAGCAGGGACACACTGAGCTCCTACAATGAGCAGTTCTTC

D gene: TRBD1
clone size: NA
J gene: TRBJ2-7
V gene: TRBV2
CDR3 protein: CASRAGTGGTYEQYF
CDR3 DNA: TGTGCCAGCAGAGCCGGGACAGGTGGGACCTACGAGCAGTACTTC

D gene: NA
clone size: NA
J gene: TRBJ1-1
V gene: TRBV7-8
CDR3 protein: CASSFRVVAEAFF
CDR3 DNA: TGTGCCAGCAGCTTCAGGGTTGTCGCTGAAGCTTTCTTT

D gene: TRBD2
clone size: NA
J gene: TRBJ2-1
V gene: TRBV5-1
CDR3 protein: CASSLEAGAYNEQFF
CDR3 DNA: TGCGCCAGCAGCTTGGAGGCGGGGGCCTACAATGAGCAGTTCTTC

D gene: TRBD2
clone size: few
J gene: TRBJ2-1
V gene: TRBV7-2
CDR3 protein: CASRIHSGGSSYNEQFF
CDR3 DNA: TGTGCCAGCAGGATTCATAGCGGGGGCAGCTCCTACAATGAGCAGTTCTTC

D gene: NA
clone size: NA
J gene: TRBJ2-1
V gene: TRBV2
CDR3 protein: CASSEGDPILYEQFF
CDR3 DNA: TGTGCCAGCAGTGAGGGAGACCCTATATTGTATGAGCAGTTCTTC

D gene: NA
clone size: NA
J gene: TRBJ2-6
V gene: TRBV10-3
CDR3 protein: CAISELAGANVLTF
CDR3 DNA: TGTGCCATCAGTGAGTTAGCTGGGGCCAACGTCCTGACTTTC

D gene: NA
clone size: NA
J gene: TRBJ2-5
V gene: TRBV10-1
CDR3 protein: CASSPGVQETQYF
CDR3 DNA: TGCGCCAGCAGTCCAGGGGTTCAAGAGACCCAGTACTTC

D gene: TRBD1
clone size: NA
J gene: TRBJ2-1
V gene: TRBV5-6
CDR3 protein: CASSRTGTTTYNEQFF
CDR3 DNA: TGTGCCAGCAGTCGGACAGGCACAACTACATACAATGAGCAGTTCTTC

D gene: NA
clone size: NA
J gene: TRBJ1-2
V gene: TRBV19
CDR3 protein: CASSMGGGEDGYTF
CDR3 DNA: TGTGCCAGTAGTATGGGTGGGGGCGAGGATGGCTACACCTTC

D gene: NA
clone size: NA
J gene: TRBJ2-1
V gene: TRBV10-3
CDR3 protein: CATGGAFLGNEQFF
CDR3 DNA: TGTGCCACGGGCGGGGCCTTCTTGGGCAATGAGCAGTTCTTC

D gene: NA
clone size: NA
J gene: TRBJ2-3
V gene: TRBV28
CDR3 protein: CASSLWPGVSTDTQYF
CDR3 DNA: TGTGCCAGCAGTTTATGGCCAGGGGTTAGCACAGATACGCAGTATTTT

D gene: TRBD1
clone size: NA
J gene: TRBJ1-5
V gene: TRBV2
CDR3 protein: CASTRQGNSNQPQHF
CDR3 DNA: TGTGCCAGCACTCGACAGGGAAATAGCAATCAGCCCCAGCATTTT

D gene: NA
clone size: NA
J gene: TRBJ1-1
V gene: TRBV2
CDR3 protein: CASSEAYVSTEAFF
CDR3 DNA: TGTGCCAGCAGTGAAGCCTACGTGTCCACTGAAGCTTTCTTT

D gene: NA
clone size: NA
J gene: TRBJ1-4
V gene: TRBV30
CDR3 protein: CAWGRPGLSEKLFF
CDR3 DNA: TGTGCCTGGGGGAGACCGGGACTGAGTGAAAAACTGTTTTTT

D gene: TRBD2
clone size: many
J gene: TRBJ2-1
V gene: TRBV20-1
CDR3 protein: CSASGTSGGAGQFF
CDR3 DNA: TGCAGTGCTAGTGGGACTAGCGGGGGGGCCGGGCAGTTCTTC

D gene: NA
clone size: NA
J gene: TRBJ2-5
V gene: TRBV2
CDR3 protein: CASSEQGGQETQYF
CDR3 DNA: TGTGCCAGCAGTGAACAGGGAGGTCAAGAGACCCAGTACTTC

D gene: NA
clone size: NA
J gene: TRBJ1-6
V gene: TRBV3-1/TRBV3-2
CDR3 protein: CASRQTGSNSPLHF
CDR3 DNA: TGTGCCAGCAGGCAAACAGGCTCCAATTCACCCCTCCACTTT

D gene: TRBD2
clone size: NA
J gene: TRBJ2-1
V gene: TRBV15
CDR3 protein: CATSTLPPLAGVYNEQFF
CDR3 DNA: TGTGCCACCAGCACCCTCCCCCCTCTAGCGGGGGTTTACAATGAGCAGTTCTTC

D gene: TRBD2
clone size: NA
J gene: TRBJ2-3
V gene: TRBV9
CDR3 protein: CASSVRSSGVTSTDTQYF
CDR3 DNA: TGTGCCAGCAGCGTTCGGTCTAGCGGGGTCACTAGCACAGATACGCAGTATTTT

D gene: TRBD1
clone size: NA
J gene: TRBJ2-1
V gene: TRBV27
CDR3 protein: CASSRDRSYNEQFF
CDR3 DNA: TGTGCCAGCAGCCGGGACAGAAGTTACAATGAGCAGTTCTTC

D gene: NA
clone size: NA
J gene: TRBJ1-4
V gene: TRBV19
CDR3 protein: CASSASGTTNEKLFF
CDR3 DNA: TGTGCCAGTAGTGCATCAGGTACAACTAATGAAAAACTGTTTTTT

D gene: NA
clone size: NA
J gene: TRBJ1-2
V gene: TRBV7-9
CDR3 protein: CASSSLLSYTF
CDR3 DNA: TGTGCCAGCAGCTCCCTTCTTAGCTACACCTTC

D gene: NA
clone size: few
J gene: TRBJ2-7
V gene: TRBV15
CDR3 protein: CATSREIEGQEPYEQYF
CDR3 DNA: TGTGCCACCAGCAGAGAAATAGAGGGTCAGGAGCCCTACGAGCAGTACTTC

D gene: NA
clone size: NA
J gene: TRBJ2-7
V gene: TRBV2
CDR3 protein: CASSEELVAYEQYF
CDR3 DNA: TGTGCCAGCAGTGAAGAGCTGGTAGCCTACGAGCAGTACTTC

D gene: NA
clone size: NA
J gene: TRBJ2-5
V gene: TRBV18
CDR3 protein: CASSPGFRETQYF
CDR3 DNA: TGTGCCAGCTCACCAGGTTTCCGGGAGACCCAGTACTTC

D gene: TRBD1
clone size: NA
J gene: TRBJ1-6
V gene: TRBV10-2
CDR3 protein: CASSESGQGAGYNSPLHF
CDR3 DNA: TGCGCCAGCAGTGAGTCCGGACAGGGGGCTGGCTATAATTCACCCCTCCACTTT

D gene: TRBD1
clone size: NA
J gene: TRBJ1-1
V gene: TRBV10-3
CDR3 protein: CAISESWTGDEAFF
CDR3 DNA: TGTGCCATCAGTGAGTCTTGGACAGGGGATGAAGCTTTCTTT

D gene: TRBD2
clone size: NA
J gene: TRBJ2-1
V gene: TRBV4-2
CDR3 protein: CASSRDYAGVSEQFF
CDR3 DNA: TGTGCCAGCAGCCGTGACTACGCGGGGGTTAGTGAGCAGTTCTTC

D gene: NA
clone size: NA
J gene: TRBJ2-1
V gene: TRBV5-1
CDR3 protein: CASSAETRSYNEQFF
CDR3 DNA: TGCGCCAGCAGCGCGGAGACTAGGTCCTACAATGAGCAGTTCTTC

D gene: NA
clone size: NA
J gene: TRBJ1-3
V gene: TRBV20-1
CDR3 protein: CSASSGRHSGNTIYF
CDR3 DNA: TGCAGTGCTAGTTCTGGCAGGCACTCTGGAAACACCATATATTTT

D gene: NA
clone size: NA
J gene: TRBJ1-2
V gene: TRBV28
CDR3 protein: CASSTFYGYTF
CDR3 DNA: TGTGCCAGCAGCACTTTCTATGGCTACACCTTC

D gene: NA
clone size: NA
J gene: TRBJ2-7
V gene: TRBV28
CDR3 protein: CASREGQSYEQYF
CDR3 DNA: TGTGCCAGCAGGGAAGGACAGTCCTACGAGCAGTACTTC

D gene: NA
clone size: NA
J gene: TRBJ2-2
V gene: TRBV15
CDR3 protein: CATSKTGFTGELFF
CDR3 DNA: TGTGCCACCAGCAAGACAGGCTTCACCGGGGAGCTGTTTTTT

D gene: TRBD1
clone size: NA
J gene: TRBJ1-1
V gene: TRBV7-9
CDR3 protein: CASSSLTGSGAFF
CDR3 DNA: TGTGCCAGCAGCTCCCTGACAGGGTCGGGAGCTTTCTTT